The entry that follows covers one TCR beta chain sequence. The method was immunoSEQ multiplex PCR; TCRdb's version includes in-frame clones alone and lacks a portion of them. The top ten hold 13% of the sample, which has fewer than 350,000 clones, 86% seen once. These data belong to a study of blood T cell repertoires in COVID-19. The CDR3 is made up of 15 amino acids. Per the germline V gene, CDR1 is SGHRS and CDR2 is YFSETQ. V was clipped by 4 bases and J by 3 bases, with 13 bases between them. V usage is TRBV5-1 and J usage is TRBJ1-4; TRBD1 is a possible D gene (6 bases). The TCR sequence derives from a woman in her seventies with COVID-19, enrolled during active disease. Sequenced input: peripheral blood. CDR3 DNA: TGCGCCAGCAGCATCACAGGGACACCTAATGAAAAACTGTTTTTT. Its translation is CASSITGTPNEKLFF.